This is a list of T cell receptor beta chains from one sample in a study of response to subunit inactivated influenza vaccine. TCRdb fed the RT-PCR reads into MiXCR, producing one record per CDR3 protein. The table lists roughly 620,000 distinct CDR3 sequences, 11% of them singletons. These same records also appear under a second study, on T cells expressing NK-cell markers.

The source was PBMCs from blood, collected on the day of vaccination. These receptors were obtained from a man aged 50-59 years who received an inactivated influenza vaccine. The CDR3 runs from the conserved cysteine through the conserved F or W. A D gene is named only where the DNA matches it firmly. The size of a clone is reported for some rows only, either as once, few or many, or as a class for expanded clones.

clone_size cdr3_length j_call v_call d_call cdr3_nt cdr3_aa
. 13 TRBJ2-5 TRBV6-1 . TGTGCCAGCAGAAGGGACGGCGCGGAGACCCAGTACTTC CASRRDGAETQYF
few 14 TRBJ2-5 TRBV20-1 TRBD1 TGCAGTGCTAGAGATAACAGGGGGCTAGAGACCCAGTACTTC CSARDNRGLETQYF
few 13 TRBJ1-6 TRBV7-9 . TGTGCCAGCAGCCCCGACGGCTATTCACCCCTCCACTTT CASSPDGYSPLHF
few 13 TRBJ2-7 TRBV7-2 . TGTGCCAGCAGCTTAACTACTAGAGACGAGCAGTACTTC CASSLTTRDEQYF
. 15 TRBJ2-4 TRBV19 TRBD1 TGTGCCAGTAGTAACACAGGGGTACACAAAAACATTCAGTACTTC CASSNTGVHKNIQYF
many 11 TRBJ2-7 TRBV13 . TGTGCCAGCAGGGATGCCTACGAGCAGTACTTC CASRDAYEQYF
. 17 TRBJ2-1 TRBV7-2 TRBD2 TGTGCCAGCAGCTTAGCGGAACTAGCGGTTACCTACAATGAGCAGTTCTTC CASSLAELAVTYNEQFF
. 16 TRBJ2-5 TRBV7-8 . TGTGCCAGCAGGATGGCCCGCCCCCCCGACAAGGAGACCCAGTACTTC CASRMARPPDKETQYF
few 15 TRBJ2-1 TRBV29-1 TRBD2 TGCAGCGTTGAAACTAGCGGGGGGGCTGGGAATGAGCAGTTCTTC CSVETSGGAGNEQFF
. 14 TRBJ1-2 TRBV28 . TGTGCCAGCAGTCCTAACACCCAAACGGGGGGCTACACCTTC CASSPNTQTGGYTF
few 15 TRBJ2-2 TRBV7-2 TRBD2 TGTGCCAGCAGAATGGCGGGGGGGAACACCGGGGAGCTGTTTTTT CASRMAGGNTGELFF
few 18 TRBJ2-1 TRBV28 . TGTGCCAGCAGTTTAGATGGTTCCGGTCCGGGCTCCTACAATGAGCAGTTCTTC CASSLDGSGPGSYNEQFF
. 17 TRBJ2-1 TRBV18 . TGTGCCAGCTCACCATCGTTCGGACCTGGGTGGGGGAAGGAGCAGTTCTTC CASSPSFGPGWGKEQFF
few 15 TRBJ1-2 TRBV2 TRBD1 TGTGCCAGCAGTGCGGACAGGGCCATTAACTATGGCTACACCTTC CASSADRAINYGYTF